This T cell receptor beta chain was found in a study of early T cells in non-severe SARS-CoV-2 infection. Each CDR3 protein is one row after TCRdb ran MiXCR on the 5' RACE reads. The sample yields tens of thousands of distinct CDR3 sequences, about 4% seen once. This clonotype was seen repeatedly, ten times or more. The germline V gene has CDR1 LNHDA and CDR2 SQIVND (reference sequence). CDR3 length: 14 residues. V lost 3 bases, J lost 1 base, and 10 bases lay in between. The rearrangement joins TRBV19 to TRBJ2-7; D is perhaps TRBD1 (6 bases). This TCR came from an adult who was a healthcare worker with PCR-confirmed SARS-CoV-2 infection or an uninfected control (not recorded which). Specimen: whole blood. In nucleotides, the CDR3 is TGTGCCAGTAGTATTGGGCAGGGGTCCTACGAGCAGTACTTC. Translated: CASSIGQGSYEQYF.